A selection of T cell receptor beta chains follows, all from one sample in a study of long-term antiretroviral therapy in people with HIV. Some clones are missing from TCRdb's copy, which holds only in-frame ones; the method was immunoSEQ multiplex PCR. The sample shows some 3,500 clones, around nine tenths of them seen only once. The sample consisted of unsorted PBMCs, taken 0.3 years after starting antiretroviral therapy. The receptors were sampled from a woman aged 50 to 60 with HIV. The CDR3 runs from the conserved cysteine through the conserved F or W. Each record gives: clone size, J gene, V gene, D gene, CDR3 DNA, CDR3 protein. The D gene is left open where the match is weak. Some rows mark clone size as missing; the rest say once, few, many or name a class of expanded clone.

NA TRBJ1-1 TRBV5-6 NA TGTGCCAGCAGCTTGGTCTATAGGGGCGGTGATGAAGCTTTCTTT CASSLVYRGGDEAFF
NA TRBJ1-2 TRBV5-4 NA TGTGCCAGCAGCTTTGTTGGGAGTACGAACTATGGCTACACCTTC CASSFVGSTNYGYTF
NA TRBJ2-7 TRBV12-5 NA TGTGCTAGTGGGAGCTACGAGACTTCTAACTACGAGCAGTACTTC CASGSYETSNYEQYF
NA TRBJ2-2 TRBV6-1 TRBD1 TGTGCCACCAAGGACAGGGTGGACACCGGGGAGCTGTTTTTT CATKDRVDTGELFF
NA TRBJ2-2 TRBV19 TRBD2 TGTGCCAGTAGTCCCCGACTAGCGGGGACAGGGGAGCTGTTTTTT CASSPRLAGTGELFF
once TRBJ2-3 TRBV11-1 TRBD2 TGTGCCAGCAGCCCGACTAGCGGGTCTCCGTATACGCAGTATTTT CASSPTSGSPYTQYF
NA TRBJ2-3 TRBV10-3 NA TGTGCCACCGCGGTGGACACAGATACGCAGTATTTT CATAVDTDTQYF
NA TRBJ2-2 TRBV19 TRBD2 TGTGCCAGTAGTATGGAGGGACTCGGACTAGCGAGTTTGAACACCGGGGAGCTGTTTTTT CASSMEGLGLASLNTGELFF
NA TRBJ1-4 TRBV19 NA TGTGCCAGTAGTATTGAGTTAGTTGCAACTAATGAAAAACTGTTTTTT CASSIELVATNEKLFF
NA TRBJ1-3 TRBV5-1 NA TGCGCCAGCAGCTTGGAGGCCAGCTCTGGAAACACCATATATTTT CASSLEASSGNTIYF
NA TRBJ2-2 TRBV7-7 TRBD2 TGTGCTAGCAGCTTGCTAGCGGGGGGGCCCGGGGAGCTGTTTTTT CASSLLAGGPGELFF
NA TRBJ2-3 TRBV14 NA TGTGCCAGCAGCCAAGATTTCGGAAGCGTCCCAGATACGCAGTATTTT CASSQDFGSVPDTQYF
NA TRBJ1-5 TRBV19 NA TGTGCCAGTAGTCTGGGTATCGACTACCCACAGCCCCAGCATTTT CASSLGIDYPQPQHF
NA TRBJ2-7 TRBV11-2 TRBD1 TGTGCCAGCAGCATCCGAAACCCGGGACAGGGGGGTAGCGAGCAGTACTTC CASSIRNPGQGGSEQYF
NA TRBJ2-5 TRBV30 TRBD1 TGTGCCTGGAGTCCCGGACAGGCTCCCCAGTACTTC CAWSPGQAPQYF
NA TRBJ2-1 TRBV10-2 NA TGCGCCAGCAGTGAGCTCACTCCCAAGCAGTTCTTC CASSELTPKQFF
NA TRBJ2-7 TRBV9 NA TGTGCCAGCAGCCCCACCCCGGGGTTCTCCTACGAGCAGTACTTC CASSPTPGFSYEQYF
NA TRBJ2-5 TRBV9 NA TGTGCCAGCAGCACTCAGGGACGGGAGACCCAGTACTTC CASSTQGRETQYF
NA TRBJ1-1 TRBV4-2 NA TGTGCCAGCAGCCAAGTACTGAGCTTTTACACTGAAGCTTTCTTT CASSQVLSFYTEAFF
NA TRBJ2-2 TRBV27 NA TGTGCCAGCAGTTTATTTTCAGGCGCGGCCACCGGGGAGCTGTTTTTT CASSLFSGAATGELFF
NA TRBJ2-2 TRBV30 NA TGTGCCTGGAGTGCGGCCGCCCGGGAGCTGTTTTTT CAWSAAARELFF
NA TRBJ1-5 TRBV4-1 NA TGCGCCAGCAGCCAAGAGCCAGGGTATACTCAGCCCCAGCATTTT CASSQEPGYTQPQHF
NA TRBJ2-7 TRBV12-5 NA TGTGCTAGTGGTTTCTCATATGGGGGAGGCGAGCAGTACTTC CASGFSYGGGEQYF
NA TRBJ1-3 TRBV5-1 NA TGCGCCAGCAGCTTGACCGCAGCCGGGACGTCTGGAAACACCATATATTTT CASSLTAAGTSGNTIYF
NA TRBJ1-2 TRBV30 NA TGTGCCTGGAGTTCCAGGAGGGCCTATGGCTACACCTTC CAWSSRRAYGYTF
NA TRBJ2-5 TRBV19 NA TGTGCCAGTAGTGACGGGCTCACGGAGACCCAGTACTTC CASSDGLTETQYF
NA TRBJ2-1 TRBV27 NA TGTGCCAGCAGTTTAATGGGGTACGATGAGCAGTTCTTC CASSLMGYDEQFF
NA TRBJ2-5 TRBV7-2 TRBD2 TGTGCCAGCAGCTTAGTGCGGGGGGGGCAAGAGACCCAGTACTTC CASSLVRGGQETQYF
NA TRBJ1-2 TRBV2 TRBD1 TGTGCCAGCACAAAGACAGGGAACTATGGCTACACCTTC CASTKTGNYGYTF
NA TRBJ1-1 TRBV15 TRBD1 TGTGCCACCAGACCGGGACAGGGGAGTGAAGCTTTCTTT CATRPGQGSEAFF
NA TRBJ1-5 TRBV5-1 NA TGCGCCAGCAGCTTGGAAACAGGGAACAATCAGCCCCAGCATTTT CASSLETGNNQPQHF
NA TRBJ2-7 TRBV11-1 TRBD2 TGTGCCAGCAGCTCCGATAGCGGGTTCTACGAGCAGTACTTC CASSSDSGFYEQYF
NA TRBJ1-1 TRBV19 NA TGTGCCAGTAGTATTCCGGCGGGGTCGGGCACTGAAGCTTTCTTT CASSIPAGSGTEAFF
NA TRBJ2-5 TRBV6-5 NA TGTGCCAGCAGTTACGTCGGACAGTCTGGAGGAGAGACCCAGTACTTC CASSYVGQSGGETQYF
NA TRBJ1-2 TRBV11-2 NA TGTGCCAGCAGCTTAGACCCAGGCGACTATGGCTACACCTTC CASSLDPGDYGYTF
once TRBJ1-4 TRBV6-1 NA TGTGCCAGCAGTGAACCGGGAGAGAATGAAAAACTGTTTTTT CASSEPGENEKLFF
NA TRBJ2-5 TRBV7-3 TRBD2 TGTGCCAGCAGCTTAACACTAGCGGGGATGGAGACCCAGTACTTC CASSLTLAGMETQYF
NA TRBJ2-7 TRBV6-5 NA TGTGCCAGCGCCGGGACTGTCGCCTACGAGCAGTACTTC CASAGTVAYEQYF
NA TRBJ2-1 TRBV4-3 NA TGCGCCAGCAGCCAAGGGGGGGGGACAATCTCCTACAATGAGCAGTTCTTC CASSQGGGTISYNEQFF
NA TRBJ2-2 TRBV5-1 TRBD2 TGCGCCAGCAGCTTGAATCTAGCGGGGGTGAACACCGGGGAGCTGTTTTTT CASSLNLAGVNTGELFF
NA TRBJ1-5 TRBV7-2 TRBD1 TGTGCCAGCAGCTCAGCTGGACAGGGCAATCAGCCCCAGCATTTT CASSSAGQGNQPQHF
NA TRBJ1-5 TRBV19 TRBD1 TGTGCCAGTAGTACGCGAAGGGACAGGGATGGGCAGCCCCAGCATTTT CASSTRRDRDGQPQHF
NA TRBJ2-1 TRBV5-1 TRBD1 TGCGCCAGCAGCATACGACAGGGGCTTCGATACAATGAGCAGTTCTTC CASSIRQGLRYNEQFF
once TRBJ2-7 TRBV10-3 TRBD1 TGTGCCATCAGTCGACAGGGCTACGAGCAGTACTTC CAISRQGYEQYF
NA TRBJ2-7 TRBV7-9 TRBD1 TGTGCCAGCAGCCCCCCCGGGACAGGGTTATACGAGCAGTACTTC CASSPPGTGLYEQYF
NA TRBJ2-3 TRBV19 NA TGTGCCAGTAGTATAGGGGCCCGGACAGCAGATACGCAGTATTTT CASSIGARTADTQYF
NA TRBJ2-5 TRBV29-1 TRBD1 TGCAGCGTTACGACAGGGGTAGAGACCCAGTACTTC CSVTTGVETQYF
NA TRBJ2-1 TRBV10-3 NA TGTGCCATCAGTGGATCCGAATACAATGAGCAGTTCTTC CAISGSEYNEQFF
NA TRBJ2-7 TRBV11-3 TRBD2 TGTGCCAGTCCGTTTATGGGGGGGGGACCCTTTAGGCAGTACTTC CASPFMGGGPFRQYF
NA TRBJ2-2 TRBV19 TRBD2 TGTGCCAGTAGTAAACTAGCGGGGAACACCGGGGAGCTGTTTTTT CASSKLAGNTGELFF
NA TRBJ2-1 TRBV6-5 TRBD2 TGTGCCAGCAGTTACTCTCGGGGGGGCTCCTACAATGAGCAGTTCTTC CASSYSRGGSYNEQFF
NA TRBJ1-5 TRBV29-1 NA TGCAGCGCCGGAGTTAGCAATCAGCCCCAGCATTTT CSAGVSNQPQHF
NA TRBJ2-3 TRBV4-2 NA TGTGCCAGCAGCCAAGATTTCTTTGTTGGTCAAGGGGATACGCAGTATTTT CASSQDFFVGQGDTQYF
NA TRBJ1-5 TRBV19 NA TGTGCCAGTGCCTCGGGGGTCGGCCAGCCCCAGCATTTT CASASGVGQPQHF
once TRBJ2-7 TRBV20-1 NA TGCAGTGCTAGTGGACCCTACGAGCAGTACTTC CSASGPYEQYF